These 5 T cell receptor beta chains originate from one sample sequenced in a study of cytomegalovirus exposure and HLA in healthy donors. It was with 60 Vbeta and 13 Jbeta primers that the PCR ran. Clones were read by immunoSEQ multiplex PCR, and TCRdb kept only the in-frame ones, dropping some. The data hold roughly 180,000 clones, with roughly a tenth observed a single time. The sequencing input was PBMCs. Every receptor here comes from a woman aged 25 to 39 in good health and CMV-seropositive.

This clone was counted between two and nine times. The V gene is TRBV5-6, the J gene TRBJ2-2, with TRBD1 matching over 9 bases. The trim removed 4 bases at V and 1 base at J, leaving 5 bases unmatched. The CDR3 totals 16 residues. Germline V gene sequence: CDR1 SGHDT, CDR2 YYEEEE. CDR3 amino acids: CASSGRQGGNTGELFF. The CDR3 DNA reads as TGTGCCAGCAGCGGGCGACAGGGGGGGAACACCGGGGAGCTGTTTTTT.

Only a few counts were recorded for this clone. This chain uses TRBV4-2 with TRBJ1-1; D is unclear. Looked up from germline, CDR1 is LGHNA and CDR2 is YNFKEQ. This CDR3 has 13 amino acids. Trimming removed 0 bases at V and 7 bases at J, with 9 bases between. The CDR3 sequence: CASSQDMEVEAFF. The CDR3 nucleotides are TGTGCCAGCAGCCAAGATATGGAGGTTGAAGCTTTCTTT.

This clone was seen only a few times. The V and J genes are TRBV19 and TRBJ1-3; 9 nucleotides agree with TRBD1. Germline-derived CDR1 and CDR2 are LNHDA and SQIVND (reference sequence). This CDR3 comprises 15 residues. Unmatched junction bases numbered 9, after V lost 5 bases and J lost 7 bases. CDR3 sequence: CASSLRDRVSNTIYF. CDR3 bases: TGTGCCAGTAGTCTCCGGGACAGGGTATCTAACACCATATATTTT.

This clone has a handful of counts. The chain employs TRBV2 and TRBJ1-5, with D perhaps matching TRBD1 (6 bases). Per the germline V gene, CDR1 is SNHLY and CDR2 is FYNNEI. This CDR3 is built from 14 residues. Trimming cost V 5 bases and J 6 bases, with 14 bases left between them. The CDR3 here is CASSIQGLSQPQHF. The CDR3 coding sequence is TGTGCCAGCAGTATTCAGGGGCTCAGTCAGCCCCAGCATTTT. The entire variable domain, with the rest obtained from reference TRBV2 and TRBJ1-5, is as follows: EPEVTQTPSHQVTQMGQEVILRCVPISNHLYFYWYRQILGQKVEFLVSFYNNEISEKSEIFDDQFSVERPDGSNFTLKIRSTKLEDSAMYFCASSIQGLSQPQHFGDGTRLSIL.

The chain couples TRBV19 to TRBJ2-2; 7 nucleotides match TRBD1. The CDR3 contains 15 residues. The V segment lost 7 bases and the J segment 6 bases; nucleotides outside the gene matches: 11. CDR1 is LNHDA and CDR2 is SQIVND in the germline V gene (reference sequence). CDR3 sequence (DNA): TGTGCCAGTAACCCGTCCCCACAGGGGCCCGGGGAGCTGTTTTTT. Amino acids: CASNPSPQGPGELFF.